The rows below give T cell receptor beta chains drawn from one sample of a study of T cell responses to AZD1222 COVID-19 vaccine. Profiled with immunoSEQ multiplex PCR; TCRdb holds only in-frame clones, not every one. The sample has approximately 140,000 clones, around nine tenths seen once. This material consisted of peripheral blood, taken on day 0 of AZD1222 vaccination. All receptors come from an adult in good health. CDR3s include the opening cysteine and the closing phenylalanine or tryptophan. D genes are given only for firm matches. Clone size, where shown, is once, few, many, or a class for clones that have expanded.

cdr3_length: 17; j_call: TRBJ2-7; v_call: TRBV15; clone_size: NA; d_call: TRBD2; cdr3_nt: TGTGCCACCAGCAGACCTTCAGCGGGAGCGGGCCCCTACGAGCAGTACTTC; cdr3_aa: CATSRPSAGAGPYEQYF
cdr3_length: 14; j_call: TRBJ2-3; v_call: TRBV10-3; clone_size: NA; d_call: NA; cdr3_nt: TGTGCCATCAGTGAGGCCCAGGGCACAGATACGCAGTATTTT; cdr3_aa: CAISEAQGTDTQYF
cdr3_length: 15; j_call: TRBJ2-3; v_call: TRBV5-8; clone_size: once; d_call: NA; cdr3_nt: TGTGCCAGCAGCTTGGATCGTTCTGGGGTGGATACGCAGTATTTT; cdr3_aa: CASSLDRSGVDTQYF
cdr3_length: 13; j_call: TRBJ2-7; v_call: TRBV27; clone_size: NA; d_call: TRBD2; cdr3_nt: TGTGCCAGCAGCCCCTGGGGGGGCTACGAGCAGTACTTC; cdr3_aa: CASSPWGGYEQYF
cdr3_length: 14; j_call: TRBJ2-2; v_call: TRBV4-1; clone_size: NA; d_call: NA; cdr3_nt: TGCGCCAGCAGCCCACGACTTAACACCGGGGAGCTGTTTTTT; cdr3_aa: CASSPRLNTGELFF
cdr3_length: 16; j_call: TRBJ2-2; v_call: TRBV2; clone_size: few; d_call: NA; cdr3_nt: TGTGCCAGCACAGTGGTCAGGGGCCAAGGCACCGGGGAGCTGTTTTTT; cdr3_aa: CASTVVRGQGTGELFF
cdr3_length: 14; j_call: TRBJ1-2; v_call: TRBV7-2; clone_size: NA; d_call: NA; cdr3_nt: TGTGCCAGCAGCTTGAGCGTACCTAACTATGGCTACACTTTC; cdr3_aa: CASSLSVPNYGYTF
cdr3_length: 14; j_call: TRBJ1-3; v_call: TRBV18; clone_size: NA; d_call: NA; cdr3_nt: TGTGCCAGCTCACCACACAGTGACGGAAACACCATATATTTT; cdr3_aa: CASSPHSDGNTIYF
cdr3_length: 14; j_call: TRBJ2-2; v_call: TRBV28; clone_size: few; d_call: NA; cdr3_nt: TGTGCCAGCAGACAGGGCGCGAACACCGGGGAGCTGTTTTTT; cdr3_aa: CASRQGANTGELFF
cdr3_length: 16; j_call: TRBJ1-5; v_call: TRBV18; clone_size: NA; d_call: NA; cdr3_nt: TGTGCCAGCTCACCACCGACGGGAGGTTCAGGGCAGCCCCAGCATTTT; cdr3_aa: CASSPPTGGSGQPQHF
cdr3_length: 15; j_call: TRBJ1-2; v_call: TRBV7-9; clone_size: NA; d_call: NA; cdr3_nt: TGTGCCAGCAGCCCGAGCGGGGCAGGGGACTATGGCTACACCTTC; cdr3_aa: CASSPSGAGDYGYTF
cdr3_length: 13; j_call: TRBJ2-7; v_call: TRBV15; clone_size: NA; d_call: NA; cdr3_nt: TGTGCCACCAGCAGGGGACGGCCCTACGAGCAGTACTTC; cdr3_aa: CATSRGRPYEQYF
cdr3_length: 16; j_call: TRBJ2-1; v_call: TRBV7-2; clone_size: NA; d_call: TRBD2; cdr3_nt: TGTGCCAGCAGCTCCTTAGCGGGAGTCTCCTACAATGAGCAGTTCTTC; cdr3_aa: CASSSLAGVSYNEQFF
cdr3_length: 13; j_call: TRBJ1-4; v_call: TRBV2; clone_size: NA; d_call: NA; cdr3_nt: TGTGCCAGCAGTGAATGGTCCGAAGCTGGACTGTTTTTT; cdr3_aa: CASSEWSEAGLFF
cdr3_length: 13; j_call: TRBJ2-7; v_call: TRBV7-8; clone_size: NA; d_call: NA; cdr3_nt: TGTGCCAGCAGCTTAGACGCCCCGCACGAGCAGTACTTC; cdr3_aa: CASSLDAPHEQYF
cdr3_length: 15; j_call: TRBJ2-1; v_call: TRBV19; clone_size: NA; d_call: TRBD2; cdr3_nt: TGTGCCAGTAGTATCAGGCCAGCGGGGTCATTTGAGCAGTTCTTC; cdr3_aa: CASSIRPAGSFEQFF
cdr3_length: 16; j_call: TRBJ1-1; v_call: TRBV4-3; clone_size: NA; d_call: NA; cdr3_nt: TGCGCCAGCAGCCAAGATTTGGCGGCCGTGAACACTGAAGCTTTCTTT; cdr3_aa: CASSQDLAAVNTEAFF
cdr3_length: 14; j_call: TRBJ1-5; v_call: TRBV6-2/TRBV6-3; clone_size: NA; d_call: NA; cdr3_nt: TGTGCCAGCGGCCTGGGGGGGATTAGTCAGCCCCAGCATTTT; cdr3_aa: CASGLGGISQPQHF
cdr3_length: 14; j_call: TRBJ1-1; v_call: TRBV7-9; clone_size: NA; d_call: TRBD1; cdr3_nt: TGTGCCAGCAGCTTTGGACAGGGGAACACTGAAGCTTTCTTT; cdr3_aa: CASSFGQGNTEAFF
cdr3_length: 14; j_call: TRBJ2-7; v_call: TRBV7-2; clone_size: NA; d_call: TRBD1; cdr3_nt: TGTGCCAGCAGCTACCGGGACAGAACCTACGAGCAGTACTTC; cdr3_aa: CASSYRDRTYEQYF
cdr3_length: 15; j_call: TRBJ1-3; v_call: TRBV4-2; clone_size: NA; d_call: TRBD1; cdr3_nt: TGTGCCAGCAGCCAGGGACAGGGGGCTGGAAACACCATATATTTT; cdr3_aa: CASSQGQGAGNTIYF
cdr3_length: 13; j_call: TRBJ1-2; v_call: TRBV7-2; clone_size: NA; d_call: NA; cdr3_nt: TGTGCCAGCAGCCAGGCGGGGGACTATGGCTACACCTTC; cdr3_aa: CASSQAGDYGYTF
cdr3_length: 16; j_call: TRBJ1-2; v_call: TRBV29-1; clone_size: NA; d_call: TRBD1; cdr3_nt: TGCAGCGTTAAGAGGACAGGGGAAGACTCGGTCTATGGCTACACCTTC; cdr3_aa: CSVKRTGEDSVYGYTF
cdr3_length: 15; j_call: TRBJ2-1; v_call: TRBV2; clone_size: NA; d_call: NA; cdr3_nt: TGTGCCAGCAGCCGAGCGAGGGGCTCCTACAATGAGCAGTTCTTC; cdr3_aa: CASSRARGSYNEQFF
cdr3_length: 14; j_call: TRBJ1-5; v_call: TRBV2; clone_size: NA; d_call: NA; cdr3_nt: TGTGCCAGCAGTTCTGACGGACTCAATCAGCCCCAGCATTTT; cdr3_aa: CASSSDGLNQPQHF
cdr3_length: 14; j_call: TRBJ1-5; v_call: TRBV6-2/TRBV6-3; clone_size: NA; d_call: NA; cdr3_nt: TGTGCCAGCAGTTACGGGCAGAGAGGTCAGCCCCAGCATTTT; cdr3_aa: CASSYGQRGQPQHF
cdr3_length: 16; j_call: TRBJ2-7; v_call: TRBV7-9; clone_size: NA; d_call: TRBD1; cdr3_nt: TGTGCCAGCAGCCCTGCAGCGGGACAGGGGATCCACGAGCAGTACTTC; cdr3_aa: CASSPAAGQGIHEQYF
cdr3_length: 17; j_call: TRBJ2-5; v_call: TRBV5-5; clone_size: NA; d_call: TRBD1; cdr3_nt: TGTGCCAGCAGCGTCGGGCCGCCGGGACAGGGGCCGGAGACCCAGTACTTC; cdr3_aa: CASSVGPPGQGPETQYF
cdr3_length: 15; j_call: TRBJ2-5; v_call: TRBV6-5; clone_size: NA; d_call: TRBD1; cdr3_nt: TGTGCCAGCTCCAAAGACAGGGGGCTGGAAGAGACCCAGTACTTC; cdr3_aa: CASSKDRGLEETQYF
cdr3_length: 14; j_call: TRBJ1-1; v_call: TRBV19; clone_size: NA; d_call: NA; cdr3_nt: TGTGCCAGTAGTATCAGACTGGAGAACACTGAAGCTTTCTTT; cdr3_aa: CASSIRLENTEAFF
cdr3_length: 14; j_call: TRBJ1-4; v_call: TRBV7-9; clone_size: NA; d_call: NA; cdr3_nt: TGTGCCAGCAGCAGCCCCCCGCAGGGAGAAAAACTGTTTTTT; cdr3_aa: CASSSPPQGEKLFF
cdr3_length: 17; j_call: TRBJ2-3; v_call: TRBV3-1/TRBV3-2; clone_size: NA; d_call: TRBD2; cdr3_nt: TGTGCCAGCAGTTCCGGGACTAGCGGGTTACCCACAGATACGCAGTATTTT; cdr3_aa: CASSSGTSGLPTDTQYF
cdr3_length: 15; j_call: TRBJ1-1; v_call: TRBV4-3; clone_size: once; d_call: NA; cdr3_nt: TGCGCCAGCAGCCAGTTTATCGGGTGGGGCACTGAAGCTTTCTTT; cdr3_aa: CASSQFIGWGTEAFF
cdr3_length: 11; j_call: TRBJ2-1; v_call: TRBV29-1; clone_size: NA; d_call: NA; cdr3_nt: TGCAGCGTTTTGGCCCGGGGTGAGCAGTTCTTC; cdr3_aa: CSVLARGEQFF
cdr3_length: 14; j_call: TRBJ1-1; v_call: TRBV5-8; clone_size: NA; d_call: NA; cdr3_nt: TGTGCCAGCAGCTTGAATGTGGGCCCGACTGAAGCTTTCTTT; cdr3_aa: CASSLNVGPTEAFF
cdr3_length: 16; j_call: TRBJ1-6; v_call: TRBV5-1; clone_size: NA; d_call: NA; cdr3_nt: TGCGCCAGCAGCTTGGTGGGCAATTCGGATAATTCACCCCTCCACTTT; cdr3_aa: CASSLVGNSDNSPLHF
cdr3_length: 13; j_call: TRBJ1-1; v_call: TRBV24-1; clone_size: few; d_call: NA; cdr3_nt: TGTGCCACCAGTTTAGGCAGAAATACTGAAGCTTTCTTT; cdr3_aa: CATSLGRNTEAFF
cdr3_length: 14; j_call: TRBJ2-2; v_call: TRBV7-3; clone_size: few; d_call: NA; cdr3_nt: TGTGCCAGCAGATTGACACCGAACACCGGGGAGCTGTTTTTT; cdr3_aa: CASRLTPNTGELFF
cdr3_length: 15; j_call: TRBJ2-3; v_call: TRBV5-1; clone_size: NA; d_call: TRBD1; cdr3_nt: TGCGCCAGCAGCTTGCAGCAGGGGGCAACAGATACGCAGTATTTT; cdr3_aa: CASSLQQGATDTQYF
cdr3_length: 14; j_call: TRBJ1-4; v_call: TRBV7-9; clone_size: NA; d_call: TRBD1; cdr3_nt: TGTGCCAGCAGCCTCGGACAGGGGTTCGAAAAACTGTTTTTT; cdr3_aa: CASSLGQGFEKLFF
cdr3_length: 19; j_call: TRBJ2-3; v_call: TRBV6-1; clone_size: NA; d_call: NA; cdr3_nt: TGTGCCAGCAGTGTCCTCAGGGGTTCGCGTGGGGGGGGCACAGATACGCAGTATTTT; cdr3_aa: CASSVLRGSRGGGTDTQYF
cdr3_length: 16; j_call: TRBJ2-5; v_call: TRBV7-9; clone_size: NA; d_call: TRBD1; cdr3_nt: TGTGCCAGCAGCCCCTCCCGGACAGGGGCACGTGAGACCCAGTACTTC; cdr3_aa: CASSPSRTGARETQYF
cdr3_length: 14; j_call: TRBJ2-5; v_call: TRBV3-1/TRBV3-2; clone_size: NA; d_call: NA; cdr3_nt: TGTGCCAGCACCACCTTGGGGGGTCAAGAGACCCAGTACTTC; cdr3_aa: CASTTLGGQETQYF
cdr3_length: 13; j_call: TRBJ1-2; v_call: TRBV12-3/TRBV12-4; clone_size: NA; d_call: NA; cdr3_nt: TGTGCCAGCAGTTCCCCCAGGAACTATGGCTACACCTTC; cdr3_aa: CASSSPRNYGYTF